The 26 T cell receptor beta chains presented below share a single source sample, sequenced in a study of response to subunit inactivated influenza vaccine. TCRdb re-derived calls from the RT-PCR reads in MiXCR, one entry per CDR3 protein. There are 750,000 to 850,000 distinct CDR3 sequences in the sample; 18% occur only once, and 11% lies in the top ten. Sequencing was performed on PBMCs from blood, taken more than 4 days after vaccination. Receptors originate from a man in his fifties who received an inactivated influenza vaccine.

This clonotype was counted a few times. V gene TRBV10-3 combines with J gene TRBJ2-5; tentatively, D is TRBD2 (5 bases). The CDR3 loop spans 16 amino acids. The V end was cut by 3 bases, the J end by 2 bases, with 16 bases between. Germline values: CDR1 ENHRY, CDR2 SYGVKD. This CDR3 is CAISDSRGVTQETQYF. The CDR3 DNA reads TGTGCCATCAGTGATTCCCGGGGAGTAACACAAGAGACCCAGTACTTC.

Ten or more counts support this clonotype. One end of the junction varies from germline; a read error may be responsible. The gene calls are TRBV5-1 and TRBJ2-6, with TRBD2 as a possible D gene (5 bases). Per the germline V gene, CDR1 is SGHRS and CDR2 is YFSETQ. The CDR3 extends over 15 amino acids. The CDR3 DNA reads TGTGCCAGCAGCTTAGAGGGCTCTGGGGCCAACGTCCTGACTTTC. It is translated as CASSLEGSGANVLTF.

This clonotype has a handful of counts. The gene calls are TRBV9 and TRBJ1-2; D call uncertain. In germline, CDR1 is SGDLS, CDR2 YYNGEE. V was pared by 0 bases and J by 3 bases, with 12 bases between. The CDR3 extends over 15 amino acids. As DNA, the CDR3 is TGTGCCAGCAGCGTAGGTACTTTACCCGACTATGGCTACACCTTC. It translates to CASSVGTLPDYGYTF.

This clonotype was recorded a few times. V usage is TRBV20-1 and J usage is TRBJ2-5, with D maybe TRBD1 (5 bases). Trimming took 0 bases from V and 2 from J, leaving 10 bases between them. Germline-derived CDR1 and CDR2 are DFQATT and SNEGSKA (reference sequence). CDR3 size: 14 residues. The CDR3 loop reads CSARELDIQETQYF. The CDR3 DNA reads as TGCAGTGCTAGAGAATTGGACATACAAGAGACCCAGTACTTC.

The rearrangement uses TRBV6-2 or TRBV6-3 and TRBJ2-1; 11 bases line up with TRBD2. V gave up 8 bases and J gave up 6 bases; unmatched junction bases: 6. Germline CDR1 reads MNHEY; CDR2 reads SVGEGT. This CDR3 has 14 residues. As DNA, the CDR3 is TGTGCCAGCGGGGGGGGGACTAGCGGCAATGAGCAGTTCTTC. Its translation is CASGGGTSGNEQFF.

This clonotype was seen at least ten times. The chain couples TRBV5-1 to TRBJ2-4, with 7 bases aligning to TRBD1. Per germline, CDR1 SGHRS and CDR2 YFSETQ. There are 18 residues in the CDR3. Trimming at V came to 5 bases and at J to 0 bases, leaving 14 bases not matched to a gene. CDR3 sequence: CASSRTGTDAIAKNIQYF. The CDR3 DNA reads TGCGCCAGCAGTCGAACCGGGACAGACGCTATAGCCAAAAACATTCAGTACTTC.

The CDR3 loop reads CSARDLAGSSTDTQYF. As DNA, the CDR3 is TGCAGTGCTAGAGATCTTGCGGGGTCTAGCACAGATACGCAGTATTTT. The chain is built from TRBV20-1 and TRBJ2-3, with D maybe TRBD2 (6 bases). This CDR3 contains 16 residues. Germline CDR1 and CDR2: DFQATT and SNEGSKA (reference sequence). Deletions cut 0 bases from V and 0 bases from J, with 13 bases between.

CDR3: CASSQLRSPDTQYF. The CDR3 nucleotides read TGTGCCAGCAGCCAACTGCGGAGTCCAGATACGCAGTATTTT. The rearrangement joins TRBV7-8 to TRBJ2-3; the D is unclear. CDR1 is SGHVS and CDR2 is FQNEAQ in the germline V gene. CDR3 size: 14 residues. The germline V and J ends were trimmed by 5 bases and 4 bases, with 13 bases remaining between them. Combining the CDR3 with reference TRBV7-8 and TRBJ2-3 gives the whole variable domain GAGVSQSPRYKVAKRGQDVALRCDPISGHVSLFWYQQALGQGPEFLTYFQNEAQLDKSGLPSDRFFAERPEGSVSTLKIQRTQQEDSAVYLCASSQLRSPDTQYFGPGTRLTVL.

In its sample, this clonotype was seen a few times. The CDR3 loop is CASSLDPGAAGNTIYF. Here the CDR3 DNA reads TGCGCCAGCAGCTTGGATCCGGGAGCGGCTGGAAACACCATATATTTT. The chain employs TRBV5-1 and TRBJ1-3; no firm D call. V was shortened by 0 bases and J by 2 bases, with 12 bases between the two germline ends. CDR1 and CDR2 from the germline V gene are SGHRS and YFSETQ. The length of the CDR3 is 16 residues.

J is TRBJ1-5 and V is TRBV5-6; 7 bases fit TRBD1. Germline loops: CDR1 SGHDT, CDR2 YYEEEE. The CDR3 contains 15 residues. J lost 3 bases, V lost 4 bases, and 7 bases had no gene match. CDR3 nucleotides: TGTGCCAGCAGCATGCGACAGGGTCTCAATCAGCCCCAGCATTTT. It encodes CASSMRQGLNQPQHF. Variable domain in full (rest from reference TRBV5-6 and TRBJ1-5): DAGVTQSPTHLIKTRGQQVTLRCSPKSGHDTVSWYQQALGQGPQFIFQYYEEEERQRGNFPDRFSGHQFPNYSSELNVNALLLGDSALYLCASSMRQGLNQPQHFGDGTRLSIL.

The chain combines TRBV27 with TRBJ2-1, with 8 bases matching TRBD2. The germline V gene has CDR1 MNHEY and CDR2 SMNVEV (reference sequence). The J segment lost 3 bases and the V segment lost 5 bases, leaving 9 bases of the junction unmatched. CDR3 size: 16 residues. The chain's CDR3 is CASSPLSGNLYNEQFF. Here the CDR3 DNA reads TGTGCCAGCAGTCCACTTAGCGGGAATCTCTACAATGAGCAGTTCTTC.

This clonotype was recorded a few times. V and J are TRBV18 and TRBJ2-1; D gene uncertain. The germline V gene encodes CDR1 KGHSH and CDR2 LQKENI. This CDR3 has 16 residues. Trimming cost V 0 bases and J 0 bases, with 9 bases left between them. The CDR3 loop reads CASSPPGVPSYNEQFF. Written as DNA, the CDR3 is TGTGCCAGCTCACCACCTGGGGTCCCCTCCTACAATGAGCAGTTCTTC. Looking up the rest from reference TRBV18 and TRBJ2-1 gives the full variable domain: NAGVMQNPRHLVRRRGQEARLRCSPMKGHSHVYWYRQLPEEGLKFMVYLQKENIIDESGMPKERFSAEFPKEGPSILRIQQVVRGDSAAYFCASSPPGVPSYNEQFFGPGTRLTVL.

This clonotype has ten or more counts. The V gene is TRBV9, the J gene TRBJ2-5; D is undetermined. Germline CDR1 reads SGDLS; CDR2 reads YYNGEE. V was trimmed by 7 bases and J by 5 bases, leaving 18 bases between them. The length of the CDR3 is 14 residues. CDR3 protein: CASGAAFQGETQYF. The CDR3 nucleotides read TGTGCCAGCGGCGCCGCGTTCCAAGGGGAGACCCAGTACTTC.

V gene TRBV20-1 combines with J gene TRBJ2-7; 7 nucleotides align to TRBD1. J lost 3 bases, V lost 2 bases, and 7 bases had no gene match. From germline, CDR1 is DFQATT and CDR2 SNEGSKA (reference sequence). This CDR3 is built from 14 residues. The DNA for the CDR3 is TGCAGTGCTAGAAGCCAGGGGGTTGTCTACGAGCAGTACTTC. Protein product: CSARSQGVVYEQYF.

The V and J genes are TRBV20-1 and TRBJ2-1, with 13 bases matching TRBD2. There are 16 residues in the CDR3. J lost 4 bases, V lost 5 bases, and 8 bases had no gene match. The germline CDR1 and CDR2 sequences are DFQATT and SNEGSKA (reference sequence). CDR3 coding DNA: TGCAGTGCTGCCACTAGCGGGGGGGCTACGTACAATGAGCAGTTCTTC. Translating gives CSAATSGGATYNEQFF.

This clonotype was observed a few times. CDR3 sequence: CASSETAKNTEAFF. In DNA form, the CDR3 reads TGCGCCAGCAGTGAGACAGCAAAGAACACTGAAGCTTTCTTT. The rearrangement links TRBV10-2 to TRBJ1-1; D not resolved. CDR3 size: 14 residues. Trimming left V 2 bases short and J 1 base short, with 8 bases between. The germline gives CDR1 WSHSY, CDR2 SAAADI.

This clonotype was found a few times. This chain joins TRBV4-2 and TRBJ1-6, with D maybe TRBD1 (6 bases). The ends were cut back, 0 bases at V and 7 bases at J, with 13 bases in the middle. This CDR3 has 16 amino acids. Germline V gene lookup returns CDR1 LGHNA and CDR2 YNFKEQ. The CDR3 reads CASSQEYSGANSPLHF. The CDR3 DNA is TGTGCCAGCAGCCAAGAATATTCAGGGGCAAATTCACCCCTCCACTTT.

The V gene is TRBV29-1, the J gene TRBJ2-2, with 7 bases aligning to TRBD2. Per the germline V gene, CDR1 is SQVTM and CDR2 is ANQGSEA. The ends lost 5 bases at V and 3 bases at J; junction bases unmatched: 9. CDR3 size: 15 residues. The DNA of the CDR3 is TGCAGCGTTACCGTACGGACTAGGGACACCGGGGAGCTGTTTTTT. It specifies CSVTVRTRDTGELFF.

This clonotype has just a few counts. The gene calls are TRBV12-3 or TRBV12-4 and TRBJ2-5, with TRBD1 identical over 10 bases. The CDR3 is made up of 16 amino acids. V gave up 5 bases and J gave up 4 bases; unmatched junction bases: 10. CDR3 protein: CASSLASGTGAETQYF. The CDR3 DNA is TGTGCCAGCAGTCTCGCCTCCGGGACAGGGGCAGAGACCCAGTACTTC.

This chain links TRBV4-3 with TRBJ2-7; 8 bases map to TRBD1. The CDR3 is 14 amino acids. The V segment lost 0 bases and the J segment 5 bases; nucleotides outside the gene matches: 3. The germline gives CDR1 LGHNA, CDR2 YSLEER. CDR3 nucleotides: TGCGCCAGCAGCCAAGACAGGGGGCTGAACGAGCAGTACTTC. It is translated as CASSQDRGLNEQYF.

CDR3 DNA: TGTGCCAGCAGCTTAGTGGGGGGACCGGCGAACACCGGGGAGCTGTTTTTT. Translation gives CASSLVGGPANTGELFF. The chain links TRBV7-2 to TRBJ2-2; D possibly corresponds to TRBD2 (6 bases). This CDR3 is 17 amino acids long. Trimming removed 1 base at V and 0 bases at J, with 12 bases between. Germline CDR1 SGHTA, CDR2 FQGNSA.

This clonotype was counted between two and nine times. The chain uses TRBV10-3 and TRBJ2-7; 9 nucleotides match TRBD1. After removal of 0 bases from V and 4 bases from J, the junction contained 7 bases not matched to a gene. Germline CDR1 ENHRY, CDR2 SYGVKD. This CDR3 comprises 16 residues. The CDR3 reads CAISESAGTGRYEQYF. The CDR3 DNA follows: TGTGCCATCAGTGAGTCGGCCGGGACAGGGCGGTACGAGCAGTACTTC.

As DNA, the CDR3 is TGTGCCATCACGGATCTACTAGCGGGATTGAACACCGGGGAGCTGTTTTTT. As protein: CAITDLLAGLNTGELFF. The J gene is TRBJ2-2, the V gene TRBV10-3, with 10 bases that match TRBD2. V trimming: 7 bases; J trimming: 1 base; junction bases outside the gene matches: 9. This CDR3 comprises 17 residues. CDR1 is ENHRY and CDR2 is SYGVKD in the germline V gene.

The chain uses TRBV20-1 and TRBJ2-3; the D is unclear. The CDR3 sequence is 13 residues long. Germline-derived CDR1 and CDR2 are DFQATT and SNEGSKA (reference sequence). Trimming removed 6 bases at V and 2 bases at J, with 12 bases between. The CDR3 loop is CSASKSYTDTQYF. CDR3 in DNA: TGCAGTGCCTCTAAGAGCTACACAGATACGCAGTATTTT.

Written as DNA, the CDR3 is TGCAGTGCTAGATATAAAATGGCAGAGCAGTACTTC. Protein: CSARYKMAEQYF. V gene TRBV20-1 combines with J gene TRBJ2-7, with no clear D. Germline lookup yields CDR1 DFQATT and CDR2 SNEGSKA (reference sequence). The CDR3 has 12 amino acids. Trimming stripped 2 bases from V and 7 bases from J, with 12 bases between.

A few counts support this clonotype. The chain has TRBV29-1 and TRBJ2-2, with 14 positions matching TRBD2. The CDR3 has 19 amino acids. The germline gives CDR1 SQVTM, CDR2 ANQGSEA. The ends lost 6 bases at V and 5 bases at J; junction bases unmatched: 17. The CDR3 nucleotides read TGCAGCGTACTCCTTGGGACTAGCGGGAGTGGGTCGTTGACCGGGGAGCTGTTTTTT. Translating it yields CSVLLGTSGSGSLTGELFF.